The clone carrying this T cell receptor beta chain was detected only once. Time point defined: persistent/refractory GD, antithyroid drugs over 5 years with positive TRAb. PBMC-derived RNA was used for the TCR library. This CDR3 has 18 amino acids. The V end was cut by 0 bases, the J end by 4 bases, with 21 bases between. CDR1 and CDR2 (germline): MGHDK, SYGVNS. Arm-PCR of CDR3 regions and iRepertoire HTBI primers were used to build TCR beta libraries. In the authors' methods: Analysis of the samples identified approximately 63 TRBV and 14 TRBJ segments. TCRdb re-called the multiplex PCR reads with MiXCR, one entry per CDR3 protein. TCRdb's processing, not the authors' own work, is the source of the V and J calls. In the table there are more than 650,000 distinct CDR3 sequences, around 30% of which are singletons. These data belong to a study of regulatory T cells in long-lasting Graves disease.

The clonotype comes from a female donor with Graves disease. The sequencing used peripheral blood mononuclear cells (PBMCs), collected when the disease was refractory, from a patient treated with antithyroid drugs. This chain uses TRBV25-1 with TRBJ1-2; D is perhaps TRBD1 (5 bases). In nucleotides, the CDR3 is TGTGCCAGCAGTGAATATTCCGCTGGGGGATGGTCGTTCTATGGCTACACCTTC. It is translated as CASSEYSAGGWSFYGYTF.